One TCR beta chain is described in this entry. This sample was included in a study of early T cells in non-severe SARS-CoV-2 infection. The V gene lost 4 bases and the J gene lost 2 bases, with 20 bases spanning the gap. Germline loops: CDR1 SQVTM, CDR2 ANQGSEA. This CDR3 region has 16 residues. TCRdb analysed the 5' RACE reads with MiXCR anew, one entry per CDR3 protein. Counted here are under 60,000 distinct CDR3 sequences, about 10% occurring once; the ten biggest clones make up 4.5%. This TCR was recovered from an adult who was a healthcare worker with PCR-confirmed SARS-CoV-2 infection or an uninfected control (not recorded which). The chain combines TRBV29-1 with TRBJ2-5; D is possibly TRBD1 or TRBD2 (5 bases each). The sequencing input was whole blood. CDR3 sequence (DNA): TGCAGCGTTGCGGGGCCGGACACCCCAAATCAAGAGACCCAGTACTTC. This translates into CSVAGPDTPNQETQYF.